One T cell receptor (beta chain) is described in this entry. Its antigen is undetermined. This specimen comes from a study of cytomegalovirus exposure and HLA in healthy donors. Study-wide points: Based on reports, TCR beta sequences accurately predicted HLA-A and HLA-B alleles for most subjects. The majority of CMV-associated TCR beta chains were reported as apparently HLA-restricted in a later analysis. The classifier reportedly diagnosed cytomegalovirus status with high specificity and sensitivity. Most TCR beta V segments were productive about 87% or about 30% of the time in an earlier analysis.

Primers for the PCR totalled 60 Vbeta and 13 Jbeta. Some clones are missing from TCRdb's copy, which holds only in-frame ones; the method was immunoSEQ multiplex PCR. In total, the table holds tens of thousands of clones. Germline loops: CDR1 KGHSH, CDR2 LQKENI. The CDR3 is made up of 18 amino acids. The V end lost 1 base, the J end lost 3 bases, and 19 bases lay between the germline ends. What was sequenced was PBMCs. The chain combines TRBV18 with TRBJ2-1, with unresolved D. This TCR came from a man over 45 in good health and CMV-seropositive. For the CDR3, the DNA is TGTGCCAGCTCACCACGGGCCATCTCTACCACCCTCTACAATGAGCAGTTCTTC. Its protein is CASSPRAISTTLYNEQFF.